Below are 28 T cell receptor beta chains sequenced from a single sample in a study of OX40 agonist ivuxolimab in advanced cancers. The data were produced by immunoSEQ multiplex PCR, yet TCRdb's version contains in-frame clones alone and is incomplete. The sample records fewer than 30,000 clones, 80% to 85% being singletons. The specimen comprised CD4+ or CD8+ T cells sorted from blood, sampled in a trial of the OX40 agonist ivuxolimab. The receptor source for this set is an adult with an advanced solid tumor such as melanoma, head and neck, liver or kidney cancer.

V gene TRBV2 combines with J gene TRBJ2-2; TRBD1 agrees at 7 bases. The V segment lost 4 bases and the J segment 6 bases; nucleotides outside the gene matches: 11. CDR1 is SNHLY, CDR2 FYNNEI, per germline. The CDR3 loop spans 16 amino acids. DNA of the CDR3: TGTGCCAGCAGTGGGTCGACAGGGTTGGGGGCCGGGGAGCTGTTTTTT. The encoded protein is CASSGSTGLGAGELFF.

The table lists this clone with a count of one. The J gene is TRBJ2-2, the V gene TRBV2; 12 positions agree with TRBD2. The V segment lost 4 bases and the J segment 5 bases; nucleotides outside the gene matches: 5. From germline, CDR1 is SNHLY and CDR2 FYNNEI. The CDR3 is 16 amino acids. The CDR3 coding sequence is TGTGCCAGCAGTGTGTTGCTAGCGGGGGGGACCGGGGAGCTGTTTTTT. Its translation is CASSVLLAGGTGELFF.

The chain is built from TRBV7-9 and TRBJ1-2; 9 nucleotides match TRBD1. The germline V gene encodes CDR1 SEHNR and CDR2 FQNEAQ (reference sequence). V lost 5 bases to trimming and J lost 5 bases; unmatched junction nucleotides: 9. The CDR3 consists of 15 residues. CDR3 in DNA: TGTGCCAGCAGCCCACGGGACAGGGCGGGTTATGGCTACACCTTC. Translating gives CASSPRDRAGYGYTF. Looking up the rest from reference TRBV7-9 and TRBJ1-2 gives the full variable domain: DTGVSQNPRHKITKRGQNVTFRCDPISEHNRLYWYRQTLGQGPEFLTYFQNEAQLEKSRLLSDRFSAERPKGSFSTLEIQRTEQGDSAMYLCASSPRDRAGYGYTFGSGTRLTVV.

The chain combines TRBV7-2 with TRBJ1-2, with TRBD1 as a possible D gene (6 bases). CDR1 is SGHTA, CDR2 FQGNSA, per germline. V lost 0 bases and J 4 bases, leaving 18 bases between the germline ends. This CDR3 is built from 17 residues. CDR3 DNA sequence: TGTGCCAGCAGCTTAGCCCAAGATACAGGGCTCGCCTATGGCTACACCTTC. The encoded protein is CASSLAQDTGLAYGYTF.

This clone was picked up a small number of times. This rearrangement joins TRBV27 to TRBJ2-1; D is undetermined. Looked up from germline, CDR1 is MNHEY and CDR2 is SMNVEV (reference sequence). The CDR3 is 15 residues long. V shed 3 bases and J shed 2 bases, with 11 bases lying between them. CDR3 DNA: TGTGCCAGCAGTTTCCTGTCCCTCACCTACAATGAGCAGTTCTTC. Protein sequence: CASSFLSLTYNEQFF.

This clone was seen a single time. The chain uses TRBV27 and TRBJ2-2; D is uncertain. The CDR3 consists of 14 residues. Trimming took 3 bases from V and 2 from J, leaving 7 bases between them. Looked up from germline, CDR1 is MNHEY and CDR2 is SMNVEV (reference sequence). The CDR3 sequence: CASSLAVNTGELFF. For the CDR3, the DNA is TGTGCCAGCAGTTTGGCAGTTAACACCGGGGAGCTGTTTTTT.

As for this clone: A junction end diverges from the germline sequence, so it may reflect a read error. The V and J genes are TRBV2 and TRBJ1-5; D is perhaps TRBD1 (6 bases). Looked up from germline, CDR1 is SNHLY and CDR2 is FYNNEI. This CDR3 spans 14 amino acids. As DNA, the CDR3 is TGTGCCGGCAGAAGGGGGGGGGTTAATCAGCCCCAGCATTTT. Its protein product is CAGRRGGVNQPQHF.

The chain employs TRBV13 and TRBJ1-4, with a possible D match to TRBD1 (6 bases). The germline V gene encodes CDR1 PRHDT and CDR2 FYEKMQ (reference sequence). This CDR3 spans 15 amino acids. The germline V and J ends were trimmed by 3 bases and 6 bases, with 14 bases remaining between them. The chain's CDR3 is CASSFGSGEDEKLFF. CDR3 nucleotide sequence: TGTGCCAGCAGCTTTGGTTCAGGGGAGGATGAAAAACTGTTTTTT. Variable domain in full (rest from reference TRBV13 and TRBJ1-4): AAGVIQSPRHLIKEKRETATLKCYPIPRHDTVYWYQQGPGQDPQFLISFYEKMQSDKGSIPDRFSAQQFSDYHSELNMSSLELGDSALYFCASSFGSGEDEKLFFGSGTQLSVL.

The chain combines TRBV10-3 with TRBJ2-1; 8 bases fit TRBD1. The V and J ends lost 2 bases and 4 bases, in that order; junction bases with no gene match: 4. Germline V lookup: CDR1 ENHRY, CDR2 SYGVKD. The CDR3 length is 15 residues. DNA for the CDR3: TGTGCCATCAGTGAGCCGGGACAGGCATACAATGAGCAGTTCTTC. Translation: CAISEPGQAYNEQFF.

The genes are TRBV27 and TRBJ2-5, with D hard to call. The CDR3 is 13 amino acids. In germline, CDR1 is MNHEY, CDR2 SMNVEV (reference sequence). V dropped 4 bases and J dropped 4 bases, with 10 bases sitting between them. The CDR3 is CASSYRDIETQYF. Here the CDR3 DNA reads TGTGCCAGCAGTTATAGGGATATAGAGACCCAGTACTTC.

The CDR3 DNA follows: TGTGCCGCAGGGACAGGGTGGTACGAGCAGTACTTC. Protein: CAAGTGWYEQYF. The chain uses TRBV6-5 and TRBJ2-7, with TRBD1 matching over 9 bases. The germline gives CDR1 MNHEY, CDR2 SVGAGI. V lost 11 bases to trimming and J lost 4 bases; unmatched junction nucleotides: 6. The CDR3 length is 12 residues.

The genes are TRBV5-8 and TRBJ2-1; a weak D match, TRBD1 (7 bases). This CDR3 is 14 amino acids long. The V gene lost 0 bases and the J gene lost 7 bases, with 11 bases spanning the gap. Germline CDR1 SGHTS, CDR2 YDEGEE. The CDR3 loop reads CASSLGRGLNEQFF. The CDR3 region has the DNA TGTGCCAGCAGCTTGGGGAGGGGGCTTAATGAGCAGTTCTTC.

This chain joins TRBV19 and TRBJ2-7; D call uncertain. The CDR3 loop spans 14 amino acids. Between the trimmed V and J ends, which lost 5 bases and 5 bases, there was a span of 16 bases. Germline values: CDR1 LNHDA, CDR2 SQIVND (reference sequence). The CDR3 DNA reads TGTGCCAGTAGTCCTACGGACCTCGACGACGAGCAGTACTTC. It encodes CASSPTDLDDEQYF.

This chain uses TRBV11-2 with TRBJ2-5; 11 nucleotides agree with TRBD2. This CDR3 is 17 amino acids long. After removal of 5 bases from V and 2 bases from J, the junction contained 10 bases not matched to a gene. CDR1 and CDR2 from the germline V gene are SGHAT and FQNNGV. CDR3 nucleotides: TGTGCCAGCAGCCCCTTCCTTATAGCGGGGGGGCAAGAGACCCAGTACTTC. Translation: CASSPFLIAGGQETQYF.

The chain has TRBV6-5 and TRBJ2-7; unclear D gene. This CDR3 has 15 amino acids. Trimming cost V 5 bases and J 6 bases, with 20 bases left between them. Germline V gene sequence: CDR1 MNHEY, CDR2 SVGAGI. CDR3 DNA sequence: TGTGCCAGCAGTCTCTCAGGTCCCGGTTCTCTCGAGCAGTACTTC. Its protein is CASSLSGPGSLEQYF.

CDR3 DNA: TGCGCCAGCAGCTTAGGACAGTTCTACGAGCAGTACTTC. It encodes CASSLGQFYEQYF. V and J are TRBV5-1 and TRBJ2-7, with a tentative D call TRBD1 (6 bases). The CDR3 spans 13 residues. Germline V gene data show CDR1 as SGHRS and CDR2 as YFSETQ. V was pared by 2 bases and J by 3 bases, with 9 bases between.

This rearrangement joins TRBV9 to TRBJ2-1; 10 bases match TRBD2. CDR1 and CDR2 (germline): SGDLS, YYNGEE. With V trimmed by 1 base and J by 5 bases, 0 bases remained unmatched. The CDR3 is made up of 14 amino acids. CDR3 amino acids: CASSVLAGDNEQFF. The CDR3 DNA sequence: TGTGCCAGCAGCGTACTAGCGGGGGACAATGAGCAGTTCTTC.

The gene calls are TRBV28 and TRBJ2-1, with 8 bases lining up with TRBD2. Germline CDR1 reads MDHEN; CDR2 reads SYDVKM. The CDR3 has 15 residues. Trimming cost V 3 bases and J 9 bases; bases outside gene matches: 10. CDR3 sequence: CASSFFGPGGGEQFF. DNA of the CDR3: TGTGCCAGCAGTTTTTTCGGACCGGGAGGGGGTGAGCAGTTCTTC.

V usage is TRBV28 and J usage is TRBJ2-7; D call uncertain. The CDR3 has 13 amino acids. V was trimmed by 6 bases and J by 2 bases, leaving 11 bases between them. Germline V gives CDR1 MDHEN, CDR2 SYDVKM. The CDR3 is CASSLAVPYEQYF. CDR3 DNA: TGTGCCAGCAGCCTGGCGGTCCCCTACGAGCAGTACTTC.

This clone turned up a few times. This chain links TRBV10-1 with TRBJ2-4; unclear D gene. CDR1 and CDR2 from the germline V gene are WNHNN and SYGVQD (reference sequence). V lost 7 bases, J lost 5 bases, and 0 bases lay in between. The CDR3 spans 9 residues. CDR3 coding DNA: TGCGCCAGCAAAAACATTCAGTACTTC. Its translation is CASKNIQYF.

This sequence joins TRBV19 and TRBJ2-1, with D hard to call. Germline V CDR1 and CDR2: LNHDA, SQIVND (reference sequence). CDR3 length: 19 residues. The germline V and J ends were trimmed by 0 bases and 4 bases, with 22 bases remaining between them. The DNA for the CDR3 is TGTGCCAGTAGTATAGATGTGGCAGGCCCCTCGTTACTATACAATGAGCAGTTCTTC. This sequence encodes CASSIDVAGPSLLYNEQFF.

The rearrangement uses TRBV7-8 and TRBJ1-5; no reliable D call. V lost 0 bases to trimming and J lost 4 bases, with 10 bases between them. Germline lookup yields CDR1 SGHVS and CDR2 FQNEAQ. The CDR3 totals 15 residues. For the CDR3, the DNA is TGTGCCAGCAGCTTAGCCGAAGACGGTAATCAGCCCCAGCATTTT. Translating gives CASSLAEDGNQPQHF. Full variable domain (missing parts from reference TRBV7-8 and TRBJ1-5): GAGVSQSPRYKVAKRGQDVALRCDPISGHVSLFWYQQALGQGPEFLTYFQNEAQLDKSGLPSDRFFAERPEGSVSTLKIQRTQQEDSAVYLCASSLAEDGNQPQHFGDGTRLSIL.

The genes are TRBV6-6 and TRBJ1-5; 9 positions match TRBD1. This CDR3 comprises 14 residues. V lost 5 bases to trimming and J lost 4 bases; unmatched junction nucleotides: 3. CDR1 and CDR2 (germline): MNHNY, SVGAGI (reference sequence). The CDR3 spells CASSDRGWNQPQHF. The CDR3 DNA follows: TGTGCCAGCAGTGACAGGGGGTGGAATCAGCCCCAGCATTTT.

The V and J genes are TRBV28 and TRBJ2-1, with D perhaps TRBD2 (5 bases). V was pared by 2 bases and J by 3 bases, with 8 bases between. Per germline, CDR1 MDHEN and CDR2 SYDVKM. The CDR3 has 14 residues. The CDR3, as DNA: TGTGCCAGCAGTTTACCCCGGGGCTACAATGAGCAGTTCTTC. It encodes CASSLPRGYNEQFF.

The chain has TRBV11-2 and TRBJ1-1; TRBD1 agrees at 7 bases. Germline CDR1 is SGHAT and CDR2 is FQNNGV. Trimming cost V 2 bases and J 2 bases; bases outside gene matches: 5. The CDR3 runs to 15 residues. In DNA form, the CDR3 reads TGTGCCAGCAGCTTATCCTGGGACAGAAACACTGAAGCTTTCTTT. Residues: CASSLSWDRNTEAFF. Combining the CDR3 with reference TRBV11-2 and TRBJ1-1 gives the whole variable domain EAGVAQSPRYKIIEKRQSVAFWCNPISGHATLYWYQQILGQGPKLLIQFQNNGVVDDSQLPKDRFSAERLKGVDSTLKIQPAKLEDSAVYLCASSLSWDRNTEAFFGQGTRLTVV.

This clone was counted between two and nine times. The rearrangement joins TRBV9 to TRBJ2-7; 7 bases agree with TRBD2. V dropped 0 bases and J dropped 3; count of bases not matched to a gene: 12. Per the germline V gene, CDR1 is SGDLS and CDR2 is YYNGEE. This CDR3 contains 17 residues. CDR3: CASSVGPDPGGSYEQYF. In nucleotides, the CDR3 is TGTGCCAGCAGCGTAGGACCTGACCCGGGCGGGAGCTACGAGCAGTACTTC.

This clone was seen only once. Within the sample, other DNA sequences also encode this same CDR3. The V call is TRBV29-1, the J call TRBJ1-2, with 8 bases that match TRBD1. J gave up 4 bases and V 6 bases, and 4 bases lay outside the gene matches. Looked up from germline, CDR1 is SQVTM and CDR2 is ANQGSEA. This CDR3 contains 12 residues. The CDR3 region has the DNA TGCAGCGTAGATACAGGGGGCTATGGCTACACCTTC. Amino acids: CSVDTGGYGYTF.

This sequence joins TRBV28 and TRBJ2-1, with D maybe TRBD2 (6 bases). The CDR3 spans 15 residues. V was trimmed by 6 bases and J by 3 bases, leaving 15 bases between them. The germline V gene encodes CDR1 MDHEN and CDR2 SYDVKM. The CDR3 protein is CASRDSWGVYNEQFF. The CDR3 DNA follows: TGTGCCAGCAGGGACTCCTGGGGGGTCTACAATGAGCAGTTCTTC.